Listed below are T cell receptor beta chains from one sample, sequenced in a study of blood T cell repertoires in COVID-19. Measured with immunoSEQ multiplex PCR; TCRdb has only the in-frame clones, and not every one. The sample lists about 330,000 clones; more than 85% were seen once. Material for sequencing was PBMCs or T cells enriched from blood (not recorded which). These receptors all come from a young woman who had recovered from COVID-19. The CDR3 runs from the conserved cysteine through the conserved F or W. A D gene is named only where the DNA matches it firmly. A clone size is listed for some rows: how often the clone was seen (once, few, many), or a class if it is expanded.

abundance,d_gene,len,v_gene,j_gene,CDR3nt,CDR3aa
.,TRBD1,15,TRBV24-1,TRBJ1-2,TGTGCCACCAGCACCGGGACAGGGGGGAACTATGGCTACACCTTC,CATSTGTGGNYGYTF
.,.,15,TRBV28,TRBJ1-6,TGTGCCAGCAGTTTACAGGTCCCGACTAATTCACCCCTCCACTTT,CASSLQVPTNSPLHF
.,.,15,TRBV7-2,TRBJ2-1,TGTGCCAGCAGCTTGGGAGGGGGACCCTACAATGAGCAGTTCTTC,CASSLGGGPYNEQFF
once,.,13,TRBV6-6,TRBJ1-5,TGTGCCAGCAGTGACAGGCAGTACCAGCCCCAGCATTTT,CASSDRQYQPQHF
.,.,13,TRBV6-2/TRBV6-3,TRBJ1-5,TGTGCCAGCAGCCCACGGACAAATCAGCCCCAGCATTTT,CASSPRTNQPQHF
.,TRBD1,15,TRBV6-5,TRBJ2-7,TGTGCCAGCAGTAGAACCGGGACAGGGGCCTACGAGCAGTACTTC,CASSRTGTGAYEQYF
.,TRBD1,13,TRBV29-1,TRBJ1-2,TGCAGCGTCTCAACCGGGACAGGGTCTGGCTACACCTTC,CSVSTGTGSGYTF
.,.,13,TRBV15,TRBJ1-3,TGTGCCACCAGTGACATCTCTGGAAACACCATATATTTT,CATSDISGNTIYF
.,TRBD2,14,TRBV5-8,TRBJ2-7,TGTGCCAGCCCTAGAGGGACTAGCGGTTACGAGCAGTACTTC,CASPRGTSGYEQYF
.,TRBD1,15,TRBV15,TRBJ1-1,TGTGCCACCAGCAGGGACAGGGGGGAGACGTCGCGAGCTTTCTTT,CATSRDRGETSRAFF
.,TRBD2,15,TRBV7-2,TRBJ2-7,TGTGCCACCAGGTTAGCGGGAGAATATCTCTACGAGCAGTACTTC,CATRLAGEYLYEQYF
.,TRBD1,15,TRBV19,TRBJ2-7,TGTGCCAGTAGTAAGTCCGGGACAGGCAACTACGAGCAGTACTTC,CASSKSGTGNYEQYF
once,TRBD1,14,TRBV7-9,TRBJ1-1,TGTGCCAGCAGCCCAGGGACAGCGAACACTGAAGCTTTCTTT,CASSPGTANTEAFF
.,.,16,TRBV4-2,TRBJ2-5,TGTGCCAGCAGCGAAAAAGGACTACTTCTCAGAGAGACCCAGTACTTC,CASSEKGLLLRETQYF
.,TRBD2,14,TRBV6-5,TRBJ2-7,TGTGCCAGCAGCCTTAGCGGGGGGACCTACGAGCAGTACTTC,CASSLSGGTYEQYF
.,TRBD2,15,TRBV7-2,TRBJ2-7,TGTGCCAGCAGCCCCACTAGCGGCCTCCGCTACGAGCAGTACTTC,CASSPTSGLRYEQYF
.,TRBD2,21,TRBV12-5,TRBJ2-1,TGTGCTAGTGGTTTGACGGCTTGGGGCGGGAGGGCCATTCCCCACGAAGATGAGCAGTTCTTC,CASGLTAWGGRAIPHEDEQFF
.,TRBD2,11,TRBV20-1,TRBJ2-1,TGCAGTGCTGGACTAGCGGGCAAGCAGTTCTTC,CSAGLAGKQFF
.,.,16,TRBV7-9,TRBJ1-2,TGTGCCAGGAGGGTGTTAGAGCTCTGGCCCTTCTATGGCTACACCTTC,CARRVLELWPFYGYTF